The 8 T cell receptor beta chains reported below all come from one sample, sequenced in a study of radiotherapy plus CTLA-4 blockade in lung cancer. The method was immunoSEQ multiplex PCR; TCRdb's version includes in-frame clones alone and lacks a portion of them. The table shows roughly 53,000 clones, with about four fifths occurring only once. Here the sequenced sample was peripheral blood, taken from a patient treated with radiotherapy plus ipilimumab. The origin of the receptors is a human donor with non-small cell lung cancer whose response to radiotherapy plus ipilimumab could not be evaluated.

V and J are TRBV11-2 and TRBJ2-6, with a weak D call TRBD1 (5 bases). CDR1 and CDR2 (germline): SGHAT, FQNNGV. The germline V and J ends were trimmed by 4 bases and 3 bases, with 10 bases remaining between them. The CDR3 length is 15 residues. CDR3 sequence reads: CASSSQGGGANVLTF. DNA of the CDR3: TGTGCCAGCAGCTCGCAGGGTGGTGGGGCCAACGTCCTGACTTTC.

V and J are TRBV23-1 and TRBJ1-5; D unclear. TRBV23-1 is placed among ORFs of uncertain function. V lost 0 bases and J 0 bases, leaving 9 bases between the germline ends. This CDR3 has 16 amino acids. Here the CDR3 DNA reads TGCGCCAGCAGTCAATCCGGAGGGTATAGCAATCAGCCCCAGCATTTT. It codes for CASSQSGGYSNQPQHF.

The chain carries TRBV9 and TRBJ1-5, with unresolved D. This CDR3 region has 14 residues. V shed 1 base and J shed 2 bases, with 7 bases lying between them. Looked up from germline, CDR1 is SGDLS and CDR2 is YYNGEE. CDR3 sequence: CASSVSSGNQPQHF. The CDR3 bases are TGTGCCAGCAGCGTATCATCAGGCAATCAGCCCCAGCATTTT.

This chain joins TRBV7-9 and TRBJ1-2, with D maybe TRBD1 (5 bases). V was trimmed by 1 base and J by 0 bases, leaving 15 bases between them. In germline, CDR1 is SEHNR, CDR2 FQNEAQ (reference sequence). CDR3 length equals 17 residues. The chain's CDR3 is CASSLDVMGQANYGYTF. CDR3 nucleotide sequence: TGTGCCAGCAGCTTAGACGTGATGGGGCAAGCTAACTATGGCTACACCTTC.

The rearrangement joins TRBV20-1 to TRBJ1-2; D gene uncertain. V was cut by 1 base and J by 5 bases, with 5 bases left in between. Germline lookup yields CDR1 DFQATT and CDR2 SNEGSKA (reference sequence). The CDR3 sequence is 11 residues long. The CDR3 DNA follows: TGCAGTGCTAGAGGGGCATATGGCTACACCTTC. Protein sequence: CSARGAYGYTF.

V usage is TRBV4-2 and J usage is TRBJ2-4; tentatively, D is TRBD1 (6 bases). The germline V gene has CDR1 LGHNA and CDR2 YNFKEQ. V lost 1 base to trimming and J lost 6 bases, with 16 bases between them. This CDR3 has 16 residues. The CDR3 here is CASSQGTGTQLNIQYF. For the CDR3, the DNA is TGTGCCAGCAGCCAAGGTACCGGGACACAGCTAAACATTCAGTACTTC.

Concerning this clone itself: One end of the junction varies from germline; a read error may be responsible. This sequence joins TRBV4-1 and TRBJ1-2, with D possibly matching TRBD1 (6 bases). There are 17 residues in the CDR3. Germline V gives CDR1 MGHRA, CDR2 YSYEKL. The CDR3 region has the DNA TGCGCCAGCAGTCAAGCTGTCGGTGGGGGCAGGAACTATGGCTACACCTTC. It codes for CASSQAVGGGRNYGYTF.

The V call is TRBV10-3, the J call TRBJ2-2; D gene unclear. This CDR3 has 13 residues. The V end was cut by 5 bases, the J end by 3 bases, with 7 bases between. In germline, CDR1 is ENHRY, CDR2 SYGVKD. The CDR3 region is CAISPGYTGELFF. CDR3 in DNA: TGTGCCATCAGTCCCGGGTACACCGGGGAGCTGTTTTTT.